Listed here are 13 T cell receptor beta chains from one sample, sequenced in a study of radiotherapy plus CTLA-4 blockade in lung cancer. Libraries were prepared by immunoSEQ multiplex PCR; TCRdb keeps only in-frame clonotypes and omits some of them. The table has 35,000 to 50,000 clones, roughly two thirds seen once. The source was peripheral blood, collected from a patient treated with radiotherapy plus ipilimumab. Every receptor here comes from a human donor with non-small cell lung cancer who had a complete response to radiotherapy plus ipilimumab.

The V and J genes are TRBV7-6 and TRBJ2-7; no clear D. V was cut by 5 bases and J by 2 bases, with 10 bases left in between. Germline loops: CDR1 SGHVS, CDR2 FNYEAQ. The CDR3 spans 13 residues. The CDR3 DNA reads as TGTGCCAGCAGCCCAAGCGTCACCTACGAGCAGTACTTC. Amino acids: CASSPSVTYEQYF.

J is TRBJ1-1 and V is TRBV29-1, with D possibly matching TRBD1 (5 bases). CDR3 length equals 14 residues. Germline values: CDR1 SQVTM, CDR2 ANQGSEA. Trimming removed 6 bases from V and 2 bases from J, with 16 bases in between. Here the CDR3 DNA reads TGCAGCGTACAACCTGACAGAATTAACACTGAAGCTTTCTTT. This gives the protein CSVQPDRINTEAFF.

Only a few counts were recorded for this clone. The CDR3 DNA follows: TGTGCCAGCAGCCTAATCCGGGACAGCTATAACTATGGCTACACCTTC. It specifies CASSLIRDSYNYGYTF. V and J are TRBV11-2 and TRBJ1-2, with 7 bases fitting TRBD1. CDR3 length: 16 residues. Germline CDR1 SGHAT, CDR2 FQNNGV. V gave up 5 bases and J gave up 1 base; unmatched junction bases: 10. Full variable domain (missing parts from reference TRBV11-2 and TRBJ1-2): EAGVAQSPRYKIIEKRQSVAFWCNPISGHATLYWYQQILGQGPKLLIQFQNNGVVDDSQLPKDRFSAERLKGVDSTLKIQPAKLEDSAVYLCASSLIRDSYNYGYTFGSGTRLTVV.

The chain couples TRBV27 to TRBJ2-3; 7 nucleotides match TRBD1. The CDR3 is made up of 15 amino acids. Germline assignment: CDR1 MNHEY and CDR2 SMNVEV (reference sequence). V shed 3 bases and J 4 bases; nucleotides not matched to a gene: 7. The CDR3 is CASSFARQGPDTQYF. CDR3 in DNA: TGTGCCAGCAGTTTTGCGAGACAGGGACCAGATACGCAGTATTTT.

This chain connects TRBV2 to TRBJ1-6; TRBD1 might be the D (6 bases). CDR1 is SNHLY, CDR2 FYNNEI, per germline. CDR3 size: 15 residues. V lost 6 bases to trimming and J lost 8 bases, with 17 bases between them. The CDR3: CASRARTASHSPLHF. The CDR3 DNA reads as TGTGCCAGCAGAGCTAGGACAGCCTCTCATTCACCCCTCCACTTT.

The gene calls are TRBV9 and TRBJ2-3; 9 bases match TRBD2. CDR1 and CDR2 (germline): SGDLS, YYNGEE. Losses at the gene ends were 3 bases for V and 1 base for J; bases not matched to a gene: 6. CDR3 size: 16 residues. Here the CDR3 reads CASSAHRTSGTDTQYF. The CDR3 DNA reads as TGTGCCAGCAGCGCCCACCGGACTAGCGGCACAGATACGCAGTATTTT.

V and J are TRBV5-1 and TRBJ1-1; no reliable D call. V was shortened by 2 bases and J by 2 bases, with 13 bases between the two germline ends. The V gene's germline CDR1 is SGHRS and CDR2 YFSETQ. The CDR3 has 15 amino acids. This chain's CDR3 is CASSFTPMLNTEAFF. The CDR3 coding sequence is TGCGCCAGCAGCTTCACTCCTATGCTTAACACTGAAGCTTTCTTT.

The CDR3 nucleotides read TGTGCCACCAGCAGAGGGGCCGCTCCGACCTACAATGAGCAGTTCTTC. Translated, it gives CATSRGAAPTYNEQFF. The chain couples TRBV15 to TRBJ2-1, with D uncertain. The germline V and J ends were trimmed by 1 base and 2 bases, with 12 bases remaining between them. CDR1 is LNHNV and CDR2 is YYDKDF in the germline V gene (reference sequence). CDR3 size: 16 residues.

This chain uses TRBV9 with TRBJ1-3; no definite D call. Germline V gene lookup returns CDR1 SGDLS and CDR2 YYNGEE. The V and J ends lost 4 bases and 0 bases respectively, with 14 bases between them. The CDR3 covers 16 residues. The CDR3 loop is CASSLREANSGNTIYF. The CDR3 nucleotides are TGTGCCAGCAGCTTACGGGAGGCGAACTCTGGAAACACCATATATTTT.

J is TRBJ1-2 and V is TRBV19; D gene ambiguous. V lost 6 bases and J lost 7, with 15 bases in between. Germline CDR1 LNHDA, CDR2 SQIVND (reference sequence). The CDR3 sequence is 13 residues long. The CDR3 here is CASSEGRSSGYTF. The CDR3 nucleotides read TGTGCCAGTAGCGAAGGGAGGTCGAGTGGCTACACCTTC.

Only one count was recorded for this clone. V and J are TRBV5-1 and TRBJ2-2; the D gene is possibly TRBD1 (6 bases). CDR1 and CDR2 (germline): SGHRS, YFSETQ. V was trimmed by 3 bases and J by 2 bases, leaving 14 bases between them. This CDR3 is built from 16 residues. The CDR3 protein is CASSSRAGANTGELFF. The CDR3 coding sequence is TGCGCCAGCAGCTCACGCGCAGGGGCTAACACCGGGGAGCTGTTTTTT.

This chain joins TRBV18 and TRBJ1-4; no clear D gene. Germline V gives CDR1 KGHSH, CDR2 LQKENI. V shed 6 bases and J shed 5 bases, with 19 bases lying between them. CDR3 length: 16 residues. The CDR3 region is CASSPTRSLVNEKLFF. The CDR3, as DNA: TGTGCCAGCTCCCCTACACGGAGCCTTGTGAATGAAAAACTGTTTTTT.

This clone has more than one count but fewer than ten. The genes are TRBV5-1 and TRBJ2-4, with 12 bases identical to TRBD1. The germline V gene has CDR1 SGHRS and CDR2 YFSETQ. The CDR3 totals 23 residues. V was pared by 3 bases and J by 3 bases, with 25 bases of the junction left unmatched. CDR3 sequence reads: CASSSYYRDRGLIGTAHKNIQYF. In DNA form, the CDR3 reads TGCGCCAGCAGCTCTTACTACCGGGACAGGGGGCTCATCGGGACTGCCCACAAAAACATTCAGTACTTC.